One sample yielded the 32 T cell receptor beta chains listed below, sequenced in a study of radiation and T cells in renal cell carcinoma. Time point in this sample: baseline pretreatment blood. The sample's treatment: 15 Gy SBRT to primary tumor, nephrectomy 4 weeks later. The protocol was immunoSEQ multiplex PCR, while the TCRdb copy is restricted to in-frame clones and leaves out a portion. The table lists over 45,000 clones, roughly 79% of them singletons. Sequencing used blood, obtained from a patient whose treatment included radiotherapy and nephrectomy. All receptors come from a man between 60 and 70 years old with renal cell carcinoma.

This chain uses TRBV19 with TRBJ2-3; a possible D gene is TRBD2 (6 bases). This CDR3 is built from 15 residues. Germline lookup yields CDR1 LNHDA and CDR2 SQIVND (reference sequence). Trimming cost V 4 bases and J 6 bases, with 17 bases left between them. The CDR3 bases are TGTGCCAGTAGTACCTCCGGGACTCGGGGGGATACGCAGTATTTT. Its protein product is CASSTSGTRGDTQYF.

The chain employs TRBV9 and TRBJ2-2; D is undetermined. The V gene lost 7 bases and the J gene lost 1 base, with 8 bases spanning the gap. The CDR3 consists of 13 residues. Per germline, CDR1 SGDLS and CDR2 YYNGEE. The CDR3 reads CASHSQNTGELFF. The CDR3 region has the DNA TGTGCCAGCCATAGCCAGAACACCGGGGAGCTGTTTTTT.

The genes are TRBV6-5 and TRBJ2-7; 11 bases line up with TRBD2. CDR3 length: 15 residues. Per the germline V gene, CDR1 is MNHEY and CDR2 is SVGAGI. Trimming removed 6 bases from V and 2 bases from J; junction bases left unmatched: 6. CDR3 protein: CASSKTSGGAYEQYF. CDR3 DNA: TGTGCCAGCAGCAAAACTAGCGGGGGTGCCTACGAGCAGTACTTC.

The table lists this clone with many counts. This sequence joins TRBV10-1 and TRBJ2-2; D is unclear. The CDR3 loop spans 15 amino acids. V was cut by 2 bases and J by 5 bases, with 12 bases left in between. The germline gives CDR1 WNHNN, CDR2 SYGVQD (reference sequence). The CDR3 is CASSEGHRETGELFF. CDR3 in DNA: TGCGCCAGCAGTGAGGGGCACAGAGAGACCGGGGAGCTGTTTTTT.

A single count supports this clone. The CDR3 sequence is CASSLEGVAEAFF. In DNA form, the CDR3 reads TGTGCCAGCAGCTTAGAGGGGGTCGCTGAAGCTTTCTTT. The gene calls are TRBV11-2 and TRBJ1-1; a weak D match, TRBD1 (5 bases). This CDR3 has 13 amino acids. Germline V lookup: CDR1 SGHAT, CDR2 FQNNGV. V gave up 0 bases and J gave up 6 bases, with 8 bases separating them.

This clone was counted once. The J gene is TRBJ2-7, the V gene TRBV6-1; 14 nucleotides agree with TRBD2. Germline trimming cut 2 bases from V and 6 bases from J; bases unmatched to any gene: 6. The germline CDR1 and CDR2 sequences are MNHNS and SASEGT. The CDR3 contains 16 residues. CDR3 in amino acids: CASSEIGTSGSGEQYV. CDR3 bases: TGTGCCAGCAGTGAAATTGGGACTAGCGGGAGCGGCGAGCAGTACGTC.

The gene calls are TRBV28 and TRBJ2-1; D possibly corresponds to TRBD2 (6 bases). The CDR3 consists of 13 residues. The germline V gene has CDR1 MDHEN and CDR2 SYDVKM. V gave up 10 bases and J gave up 0 bases, with 10 bases separating them. In DNA, the CDR3 is TGTGCCATCACGCGGGGCTCCTACAATGAGCAGTTCTTC. Translation gives CAITRGSYNEQFF.

This chain links TRBV19 with TRBJ1-3; no firm D call. CDR1 is LNHDA and CDR2 is SQIVND in the germline V gene (reference sequence). V was cut by 5 bases and J by 2 bases, with 16 bases left in between. The CDR3 is made up of 16 amino acids. The CDR3 here is CASSANAAYAGNTIYF. As DNA, the CDR3 is TGTGCCAGTAGTGCGAATGCGGCATACGCTGGAAACACCATATATTTT. Using reference TRBV19 and TRBJ1-3 for the parts outside the CDR3, the full variable domain is DGGITQSPKYLFRKEGQNVTLSCEQNLNHDAMYWYRQDPGQGLRLIYYSQIVNDFQKGDIAEGYSVSREKKESFPLTVTSAQKNPTAFYLCASSANAAYAGNTIYFGEGSWLTVV.

This sequence joins TRBV10-2 and TRBJ1-1; D perhaps matches TRBD1 (5 bases). Germline V CDR1 and CDR2: WSHSY, SAAADI. CDR3 length equals 17 residues. V gave up 6 bases and J gave up 0 bases, with 20 bases separating them. The CDR3 DNA sequence: TGCGCCAGCAGACCCTTGACAGCTAGGTGGGTGAACACTGAAGCTTTCTTT. Translating it yields CASRPLTARWVNTEAFF.

V is TRBV6-1 and J is TRBJ2-1; 9 nucleotides match TRBD1. From germline, CDR1 is MNHNS and CDR2 SASEGT. V lost 4 bases, J lost 4 bases, and 2 bases stayed unmatched. The CDR3 has 14 residues. The CDR3 bases are TGTGCCAGCAGTGTAGACAGGGGGTACAATGAGCAGTTCTTC. The encoded protein is CASSVDRGYNEQFF.

In DNA form, the CDR3 reads TGTGCCGGTGGGACAGGCCCGAACACTGAAGCTTTCTTT. Encoded protein: CAGGTGPNTEAFF. The V call is TRBV30, the J call TRBJ1-1, with 8 nucleotides matching TRBD1. J gave up 1 base and V 8 bases, and 6 bases lay outside the gene matches. From germline, CDR1 is GTSNPN and CDR2 SVGIG (reference sequence). This CDR3 is 13 amino acids long.

This rearrangement joins TRBV9 to TRBJ2-7; 7 nucleotides line up with TRBD1. Trimming took 3 bases from V and 4 from J; bases not matched to a gene: 13. The CDR3 sequence is 16 residues long. Germline-derived CDR1 and CDR2 are SGDLS and YYNGEE. CDR3 nucleotides: TGTGCCAGCAGCGAGAAGCCCAGGACAGGCGAATACGAGCAGTACTTC. Translation: CASSEKPRTGEYEQYF.

The chain is built from TRBV7-9 and TRBJ2-2; D remains ambiguous. CDR1 is SEHNR and CDR2 is FQNEAQ in the germline V gene (reference sequence). The CDR3 consists of 14 residues. Trimming cost V 4 bases and J 5 bases, with 11 bases left between them. DNA of the CDR3: TGTGCCAGCAGCTGGGCTATCCAGACCGGGGAGCTGTTTTTT. Translated: CASSWAIQTGELFF.

CDR3 residues: CASSVTPLDTGELFF. Written as DNA, the CDR3 is TGTGCCAGTAGCGTAACGCCGTTAGACACCGGGGAGCTGTTTTTT. The J gene is TRBJ2-2, the V gene TRBV19; D is unresolved. This CDR3 region has 15 residues. Germline V gene data show CDR1 as LNHDA and CDR2 as SQIVND (reference sequence). Trimming took 6 bases from V and 3 from J, leaving 14 bases between them.

The genes are TRBV15 and TRBJ2-1; 10 bases match TRBD2. The CDR3 contains 16 residues. Trimming at V came to 3 bases and at J to 8 bases, leaving 10 bases not matched to a gene. In germline, CDR1 is LNHNV, CDR2 YYDKDF (reference sequence). CDR3 residues: CATSRTSGQSGDEQFF. CDR3 sequence (DNA): TGTGCCACCAGCAGGACTAGCGGGCAGTCGGGGGATGAGCAGTTCTTC.

V is TRBV30 and J is TRBJ1-1; D call uncertain. Germline V lookup: CDR1 GTSNPN, CDR2 SVGIG (reference sequence). The V end was cut by 0 bases, the J end by 8 bases, with 22 bases between. This CDR3 region has 16 residues. The DNA for the CDR3 is TGTGCCTGGAGTGTGTCCTTACAAATCCTATTTAAAGAAGCTTTCTTT. Translating gives CAWSVSLQILFKEAFF.

This chain uses TRBV4-3 with TRBJ1-3; D is uncertain. CDR3 length: 14 residues. Germline assignment: CDR1 LGHNA and CDR2 YSLEER. Trimming cost V 0 bases and J 5 bases, with 8 bases left between them. The CDR3 DNA reads as TGCGCCAGCAGCCAAGATACATCTAGAAACACCATATATTTT. It is translated as CASSQDTSRNTIYF.

The chain employs TRBV15 and TRBJ2-3; no firm D call. The germline V gene has CDR1 LNHNV and CDR2 YYDKDF (reference sequence). The CDR3 is made up of 13 amino acids. V lost 0 bases and J 4 bases, leaving 5 bases between the germline ends. CDR3 protein: CATSRDLADTQYF. DNA of the CDR3: TGTGCCACCAGCAGAGATTTGGCAGATACGCAGTATTTT.

This clone was detected only a few times. V usage is TRBV30 and J usage is TRBJ2-5, with TRBD1 matching 7 bases. CDR1 is GTSNPN and CDR2 is SVGIG in the germline V gene (reference sequence). The CDR3 spans 13 residues. J was trimmed by 9 bases and V by 3 bases; bases with no gene match: 10. The CDR3 sequence: CAWSRQGPSAQYF. CDR3 sequence (DNA): TGTGCCTGGAGCCGACAGGGTCCCTCGGCCCAGTACTTC. Together with reference TRBV30 and TRBJ2-5, the CDR3 gives the full variable domain: SQTIHQWPATLVQPVGSPLSLECTVEGTSNPNLYWYRQAAGRGLQLLFYSVGIGQISSEVPQNLSASRPQDRQFILSSKKLLLSDSGFYLCAWSRQGPSAQYFGPGTRLLVL.

CDR3 DNA sequence: TGTGCCAGCAGCCAAGGAGTAGCGGGGGAGATCACAGATACGCAGTATTTT. It is translated as CASSQGVAGEITDTQYF. The chain links TRBV14 to TRBJ2-3; TRBD2 matches at 9 bases. The V gene end was trimmed by 1 base and the J gene end by 2 bases; junction bases not matched to a gene: 7. This CDR3 is built from 17 residues. Germline CDR1 reads SGHDN; CDR2 reads FVKESK.

This clone was picked up a small number of times. The genes are TRBV7-8 and TRBJ1-5; a weak D match, TRBD1 (6 bases). The CDR3 has 16 residues. Germline V lookup: CDR1 SGHVS, CDR2 FQNEAQ. V was trimmed by 3 bases and J by 3 bases, leaving 15 bases between them. CDR3 DNA: TGTGCCAGCAGCTTGCGGGGGGCGAAGGACAATCAGCCCCAGCATTTT. This translates into CASSLRGAKDNQPQHF.

The V and J genes are TRBV6-5 and TRBJ1-5, with D perhaps matching TRBD1 (5 bases). Germline loops: CDR1 MNHEY, CDR2 SVGAGI. V was pared by 5 bases and J by 2 bases, with 10 bases between. This CDR3 is built from 14 residues. The CDR3 DNA sequence: TGTGCCAGCAGTCCAGGGAGGGGCAATCAGCCCCAGCATTTT. Translation gives CASSPGRGNQPQHF.

This clone occurred a few times. The chain links TRBV7-9 to TRBJ2-1; no reliable D call. This CDR3 contains 12 residues. Trimming cost V 3 bases and J 7 bases, with 7 bases left between them. The V gene's germline CDR1 is SEHNR and CDR2 FQNEAQ (reference sequence). CDR3 sequence (DNA): TGTGCCAGCAGCTTGGGATTAAATGAGCAGTTCTTC. Its protein is CASSLGLNEQFF.

This rearrangement joins TRBV15 to TRBJ2-6; no firm D call. V lost 4 bases, J lost 0 bases, and 13 bases lay in between. The CDR3 contains 17 residues. Germline values: CDR1 LNHNV, CDR2 YYDKDF (reference sequence). The CDR3 coding sequence is TGTGCCACCAGCACAGAGCTTCCCAGCTCTGGGGCCAACGTCCTGACTTTC. This encodes CATSTELPSSGANVLTF.

The gene calls are TRBV7-2 and TRBJ1-2; 8 bases agree with TRBD1. The CDR3 length is 13 residues. Losses at the gene ends were 11 bases for V and 0 bases for J; bases not matched to a gene: 5. The germline CDR1 and CDR2 sequences are SGHTA and FQGNSA. The CDR3 loop reads CAGTGYPNYGYTF. DNA for the CDR3: TGTGCCGGGACAGGATATCCTAACTATGGCTACACCTTC.

CDR3 protein: CASSPRQNTEAFF. CDR3 coding DNA: TGTGCCAGCAGCCCTAGACAGAACACTGAAGCTTTCTTT. The chain has TRBV7-9 and TRBJ1-1; D ambiguous. The CDR3 spans 13 residues. Germline V gene sequence: CDR1 SEHNR, CDR2 FQNEAQ (reference sequence). Trimming cost V 5 bases and J 1 base, with 8 bases left between them.

V usage is TRBV5-6 and J usage is TRBJ2-1, with TRBD2 matching 10 bases. CDR3 length equals 14 residues. J was trimmed by 10 bases and V by 2 bases; bases with no gene match: 6. Germline V gene lookup returns CDR1 SGHDT and CDR2 YYEEEE. Here the CDR3 DNA reads TGTGCCAGCAGCTTCGGGACTAGCGAAGTAGAGCAGTTCTTC. Translation: CASSFGTSEVEQFF.

The chain recombines TRBV5-1 with TRBJ2-7, with a weak D call TRBD1 (6 bases). V lost 1 base and J 2 bases, leaving 22 bases between the germline ends. Germline V CDR1 and CDR2: SGHRS, YFSETQ. The CDR3 is 18 amino acids. In DNA form, the CDR3 reads TGCGCCAGCAGCTTGCAGGGGAAGCGCACGGCCGGCCCCTACGAGCAGTACGTC. Amino acid sequence: CASSLQGKRTAGPYEQYV.

The chain uses TRBV30 and TRBJ1-2; no reliable D call. The V and J ends lost 0 bases and 2 bases respectively, with 10 bases between them. Germline CDR1 GTSNPN, CDR2 SVGIG (reference sequence). This CDR3 contains 14 residues. The CDR3 DNA follows: TGTGCCTGGAGTGTGAAGACCACCAACTATGGCTACACCTTC. Its translation is CAWSVKTTNYGYTF.

As DNA, the CDR3 is TGTGCCTGGAGTGCCCCCCGGGACGGCTCCTACGAGCAGTACTTC. Protein: CAWSAPRDGSYEQYF. The rearrangement uses TRBV30 and TRBJ2-7; possibly TRBD1 or TRBD2 for D (5 bases each). This CDR3 contains 15 residues. The V end was cut by 1 base, the J end by 0 bases, with 13 bases between. Germline V lookup: CDR1 GTSNPN, CDR2 SVGIG (reference sequence).

This chain joins TRBV29-1 and TRBJ1-2; D unresolved. The ends were cut back, 3 bases at V and 1 base at J, with 15 bases in the middle. The CDR3 loop spans 15 amino acids. Germline lookup yields CDR1 SQVTM and CDR2 ANQGSEA. The chain's CDR3 is CSVEGLRYNNYGYTF. CDR3 nucleotide sequence: TGCAGCGTTGAGGGGTTACGATACAATAACTATGGCTACACCTTC.

This clone has just a few counts. J is TRBJ1-3 and V is TRBV19, with D maybe TRBD1 (5 bases). This CDR3 comprises 16 residues. Deletions cut 5 bases from V and 0 bases from J, with 14 bases between. Germline CDR1 reads LNHDA; CDR2 reads SQIVND (reference sequence). CDR3 sequence (DNA): TGTGCCAGTAGTGTAACCGGGACGGTCTCTGGAAACACCATATATTTT. Translating it yields CASSVTGTVSGNTIYF.